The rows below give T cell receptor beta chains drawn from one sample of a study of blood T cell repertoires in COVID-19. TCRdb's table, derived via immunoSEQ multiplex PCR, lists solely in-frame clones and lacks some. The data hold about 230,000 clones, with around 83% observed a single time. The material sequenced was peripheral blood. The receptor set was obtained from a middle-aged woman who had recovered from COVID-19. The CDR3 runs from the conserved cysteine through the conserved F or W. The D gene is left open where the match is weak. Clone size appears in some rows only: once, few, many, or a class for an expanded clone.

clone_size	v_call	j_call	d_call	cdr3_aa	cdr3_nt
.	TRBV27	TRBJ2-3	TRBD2	CASSPVSGGTDTQYF	TGTGCCAGCAGCCCCGTTAGCGGGGGGACAGATACGCAGTATTTT
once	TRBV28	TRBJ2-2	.	CASSIVTGELFF	TGTGCCAGCAGTATCGTCACCGGGGAGCTGTTTTTT
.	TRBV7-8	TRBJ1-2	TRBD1	CASSLVRDSVSYTF	TGTGCCAGCAGCTTAGTCCGGGACAGTGTGAGCTACACCTTC
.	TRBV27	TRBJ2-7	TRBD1	CASAGQGASYEQYF	TGTGCCAGCGCGGGACAGGGGGCTTCCTACGAGCAGTACTTC
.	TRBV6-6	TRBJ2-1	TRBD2	CASSSLGRGGTNEQFF	TGTGCCAGCAGTTCCCTGGGGCGGGGGGGGACGAATGAGCAGTTCTTC
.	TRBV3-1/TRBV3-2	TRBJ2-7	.	CASSQEARGEQYF	TGTGCCAGCAGCCAAGAGGCTAGGGGCGAGCAGTACTTC
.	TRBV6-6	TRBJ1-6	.	CASTLARGEDSPLHF	TGTGCCAGCACCTTGGCGAGAGGCGAGGATTCACCCCTCCACTTT
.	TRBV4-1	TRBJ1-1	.	CASSQDPGLNTEAFF	TGCGCCAGCAGCCAAGACCCGGGGTTGAACACTGAAGCTTTCTTT
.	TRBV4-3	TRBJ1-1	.	CASSRRGGLDTEAFF	TGCGCCAGCAGCCGCCGAGGGGGATTGGACACTGAAGCTTTCTTT
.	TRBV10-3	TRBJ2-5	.	CAISGQEEETQYF	TGTGCCATCAGTGGACAGGAGGAAGAGACCCAGTACTTC
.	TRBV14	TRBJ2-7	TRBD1	CASSPGRGSLPAYEQYF	TGTGCCAGCAGCCCCGGCAGGGGGTCCTTGCCCGCATACGAGCAGTACTTC
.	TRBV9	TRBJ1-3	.	CASSPIGAGGNTIYF	TGTGCCAGCAGCCCCATTGGGGCAGGGGGAAACACCATATATTTT
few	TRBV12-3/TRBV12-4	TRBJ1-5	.	CASSRGQNQPQHF	TGTGCCAGCAGTCGTGGACAGAATCAGCCCCAGCATTTT
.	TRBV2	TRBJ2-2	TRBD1	CASSAPGTANGELFF	TGTGCCAGCAGTGCACCCGGGACAGCCAACGGGGAGCTGTTTTTT
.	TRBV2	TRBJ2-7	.	CASRQGLAYEQYF	TGTGCCAGCCGACAGGGACTAGCCTACGAGCAGTACTTC
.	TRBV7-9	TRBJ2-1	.	CASSLVLAEYNEQFF	TGTGCCAGCAGCTTAGTTCTAGCCGAATACAATGAGCAGTTCTTC
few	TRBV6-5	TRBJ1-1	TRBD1	CASRTGTGKDTEAFF	TGTGCCAGCAGAACGGGGACAGGGAAGGACACTGAAGCTTTCTTT
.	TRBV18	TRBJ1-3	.	CASSEIATSGNTIYF	TGTGCCAGCTCAGAAATAGCAACCTCTGGAAACACCATATATTTT
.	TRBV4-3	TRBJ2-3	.	CASSQAAIASDTQYF	TGCGCCAGCAGCCAAGCGGCGATAGCTTCAGATACGCAGTATTTT
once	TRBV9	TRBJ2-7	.	CASSDEGPYEQYF	TGTGCCAGCAGCGATGAGGGCCCCTACGAGCAGTACTTC
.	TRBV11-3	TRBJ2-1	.	CASSLDPAFDEQFF	TGTGCCAGCAGCTTAGATCCCGCGTTTGATGAGCAGTTCTTC
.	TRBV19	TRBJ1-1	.	CASSNWGVTNIPEAFF	TGTGCCAGTAGTAATTGGGGGGTAACGAACATCCCTGAAGCTTTCTTT
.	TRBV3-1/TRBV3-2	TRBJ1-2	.	CASSQDVVGGGYTF	TGTGCCAGCAGCCAAGACGTGGTAGGGGGAGGCTACACCTTC
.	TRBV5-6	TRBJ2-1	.	CASSPGLPSYNEQFF	TGTGCCAGCAGCCCCGGACTACCCTCCTACAATGAGCAGTTCTTC
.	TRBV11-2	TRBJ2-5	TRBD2	CASSQNAVSSGATETQYF	TGTGCCAGCAGTCAAAATGCCGTGTCTAGCGGGGCTACAGAGACCCAGTACTTC
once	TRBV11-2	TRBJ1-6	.	CASSLARNSPLHF	TGTGCCAGCAGCTTAGCGCGAAATTCACCCCTCCACTTT
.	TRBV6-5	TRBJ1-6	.	CASSYSRQGGSPLHF	TGTGCCAGCAGTTACTCGCGGCAGGGCGGTTCACCCCTCCACTTT
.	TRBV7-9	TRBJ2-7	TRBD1	CASSRQGAYEQYF	TGTGCCAGCAGCCGACAGGGGGCCTACGAGCAGTACTTC
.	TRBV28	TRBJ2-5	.	CASIKASGQETQYF	TGTGCCAGCATCAAAGCGTCGGGGCAAGAGACCCAGTACTTC
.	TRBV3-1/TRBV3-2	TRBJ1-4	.	CASSQETWGGVREKLFF	TGTGCCAGCAGCCAAGAGACTTGGGGGGGGGTTCGTGAAAAACTGTTTTTT
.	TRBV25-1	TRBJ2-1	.	CASSVGSSYNEQFF	TGTGCCAGCAGTGTAGGGAGCTCCTACAATGAGCAGTTCTTC
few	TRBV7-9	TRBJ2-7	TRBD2	CASGAAGGLEQYF	TGTGCCAGCGGAGCGGCGGGGGGGCTCGAGCAGTACTTC
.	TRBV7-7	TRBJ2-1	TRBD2	CASSLGTSGIYEQFF	TGTGCTAGCAGCCTCGGGACTAGCGGGATCTATGAGCAGTTCTTC
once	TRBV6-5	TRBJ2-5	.	CASSYQEDSWETQYF	TGTGCCAGCAGTTACCAAGAGGACTCGTGGGAGACCCAGTACTTC
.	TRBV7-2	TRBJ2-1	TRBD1	CASSLTGGHNEQFF	TGTGCCAGCAGCTTAACAGGGGGACACAATGAGCAGTTCTTC